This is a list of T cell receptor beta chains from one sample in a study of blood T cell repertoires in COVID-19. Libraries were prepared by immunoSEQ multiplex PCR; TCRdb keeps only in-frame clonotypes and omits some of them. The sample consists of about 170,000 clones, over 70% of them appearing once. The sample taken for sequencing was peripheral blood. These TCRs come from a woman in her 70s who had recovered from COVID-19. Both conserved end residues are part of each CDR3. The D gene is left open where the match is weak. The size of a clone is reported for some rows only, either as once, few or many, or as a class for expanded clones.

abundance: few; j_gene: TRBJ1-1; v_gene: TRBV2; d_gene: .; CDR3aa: CASSGNEGEVAFF; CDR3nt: TGTGCCAGCAGCGGAAACGAAGGGGAAGTGGCTTTCTTT
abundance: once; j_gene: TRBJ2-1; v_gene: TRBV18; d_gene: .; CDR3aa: CASSPPVAQSYNEQFF; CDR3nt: TGTGCCAGCTCACCACCGGTAGCCCAGTCCTACAATGAGCAGTTCTTC
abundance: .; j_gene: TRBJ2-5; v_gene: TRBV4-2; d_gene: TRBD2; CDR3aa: CASSQELAGGLVTETQYF; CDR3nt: TGTGCCAGCAGCCAAGAGCTAGCGGGGGGGCTCGTAACGGAGACCCAGTACTTC
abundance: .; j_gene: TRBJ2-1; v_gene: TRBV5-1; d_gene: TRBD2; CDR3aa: CASSSPPGLAGGGEQFF; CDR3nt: TGCGCCAGCAGCTCGCCCCCGGGACTAGCGGGAGGCGGTGAGCAGTTCTTC
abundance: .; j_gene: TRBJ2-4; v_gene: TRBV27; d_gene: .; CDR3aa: CASSPLPLAKNIQYF; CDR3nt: TGTGCCAGCAGTCCCCTTCCCCTAGCCAAAAACATTCAGTACTTC
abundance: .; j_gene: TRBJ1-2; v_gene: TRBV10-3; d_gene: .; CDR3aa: CAISEASRGGYTF; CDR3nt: TGTGCCATCAGTGAAGCATCCCGAGGTGGCTACACCTTC
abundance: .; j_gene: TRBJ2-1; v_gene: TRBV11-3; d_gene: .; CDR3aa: CASSPGGQGGRHEQFF; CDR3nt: TGTGCCAGCAGCCCTGGTGGGCAGGGTGGTCGCCATGAGCAGTTCTTC
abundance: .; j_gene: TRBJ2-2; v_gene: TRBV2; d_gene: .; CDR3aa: CASGAVANTGELFF; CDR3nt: TGTGCCAGCGGTGCGGTGGCGAACACCGGGGAGCTGTTTTTT
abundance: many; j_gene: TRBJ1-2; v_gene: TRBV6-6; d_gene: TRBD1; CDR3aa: CASSPTRGQGRYGYTF; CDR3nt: TGTGCCAGCAGTCCAACCCGGGGACAGGGGCGGTATGGCTACACCTTC
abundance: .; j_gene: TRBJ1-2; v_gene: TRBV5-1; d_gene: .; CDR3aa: CASSLVRAEGYGYTF; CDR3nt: TGCGCCAGCAGCTTGGTGCGGGCCGAGGGCTATGGCTACACCTTC
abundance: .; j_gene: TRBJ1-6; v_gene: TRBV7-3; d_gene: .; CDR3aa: CASSPGQPNSPLHF; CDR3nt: TGTGCCAGCAGCCCCGGACAGCCCAATTCACCCCTCCACTTT
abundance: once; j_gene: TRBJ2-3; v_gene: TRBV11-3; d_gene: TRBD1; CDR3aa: CASSSRDSSTDTQYF; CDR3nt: TGTGCCAGCAGCTCACGGGACAGCAGCACAGATACGCAGTATTTT
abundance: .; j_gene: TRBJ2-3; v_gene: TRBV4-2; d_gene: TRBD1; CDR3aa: CASSPDRSQHRPSTDTQYF; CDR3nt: TGTGCCAGCAGCCCGGACAGGTCCCAGCATCGGCCGAGCACAGATACGCAGTATTTT
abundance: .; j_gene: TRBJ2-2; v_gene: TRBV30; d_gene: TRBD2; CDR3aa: CAWSPPRTSAAGELFF; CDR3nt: TGTGCCTGGAGTCCGCCGAGGACTAGTGCGGCCGGGGAGCTGTTTTTT
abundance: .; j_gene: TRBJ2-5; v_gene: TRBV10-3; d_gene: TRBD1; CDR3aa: CAISPYRDRVETQYF; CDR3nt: TGTGCCATCAGCCCCTACCGGGACAGGGTGGAGACCCAGTACTTC
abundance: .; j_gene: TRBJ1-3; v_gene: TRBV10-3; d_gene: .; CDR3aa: CAIRSGHSGNTIYF; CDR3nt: TGTGCCATCAGGTCAGGGCACTCTGGAAACACCATATATTTT
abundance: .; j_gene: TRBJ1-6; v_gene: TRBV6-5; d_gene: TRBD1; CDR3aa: CASTKTGVNSPLHF; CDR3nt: TGTGCCAGCACTAAGACAGGGGTTAATTCACCCCTCCACTTT
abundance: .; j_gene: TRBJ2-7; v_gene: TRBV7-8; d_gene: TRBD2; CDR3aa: CASSALAGGGAYEQYF; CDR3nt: TGTGCCAGCAGCGCCCTGGCCGGCGGGGGGGCCTACGAGCAGTACTTC
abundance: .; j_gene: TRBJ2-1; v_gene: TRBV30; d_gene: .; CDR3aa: CAWSVDRGATYNEQFF; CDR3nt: TGTGCCTGGAGTGTAGACCGGGGTGCGACCTACAATGAGCAGTTCTTC
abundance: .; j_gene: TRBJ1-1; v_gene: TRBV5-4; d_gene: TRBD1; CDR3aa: CASTPPQGASGTEAFF; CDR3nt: TGTGCCAGCACCCCTCCCCAGGGGGCGTCGGGCACTGAAGCTTTCTTT
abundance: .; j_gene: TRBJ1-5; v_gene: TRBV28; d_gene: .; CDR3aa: CASSRPPPGSQPQHF; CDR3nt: TGTGCCAGCAGTCGCCCGCCCCCAGGAAGTCAGCCCCAGCATTTT
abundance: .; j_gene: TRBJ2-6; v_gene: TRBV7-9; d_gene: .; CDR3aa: CASSHGQPVPSGANVLTF; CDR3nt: TGTGCCAGCAGCCACGGACAGCCCGTTCCCTCTGGGGCCAACGTCCTGACTTTC
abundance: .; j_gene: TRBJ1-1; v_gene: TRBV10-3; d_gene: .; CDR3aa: CAISERALGGTEAFF; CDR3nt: TGTGCCATCAGTGAGAGGGCCTTGGGGGGCACTGAAGCTTTCTTT
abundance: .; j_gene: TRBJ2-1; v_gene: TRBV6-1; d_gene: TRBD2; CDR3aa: CASSELREGEQFF; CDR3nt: TGTGCCAGCAGTGAACTGCGGGAGGGTGAGCAGTTCTTC
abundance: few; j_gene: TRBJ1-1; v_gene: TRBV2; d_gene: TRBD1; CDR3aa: CASHRGRTEAFF; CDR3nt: TGTGCCAGCCACAGGGGTAGGACTGAAGCTTTCTTT
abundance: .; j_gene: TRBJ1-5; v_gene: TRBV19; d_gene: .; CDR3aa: CASSMGGGYSNQPQHF; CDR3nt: TGTGCCAGTAGTATGGGGGGGGGTTATAGCAATCAGCCCCAGCATTTT
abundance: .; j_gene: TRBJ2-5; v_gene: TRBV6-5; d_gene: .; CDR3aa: CASSSPRGRGWETQYF; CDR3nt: TGTGCCAGCAGTTCCCCGCGTGGCAGGGGTTGGGAGACCCAGTACTTC
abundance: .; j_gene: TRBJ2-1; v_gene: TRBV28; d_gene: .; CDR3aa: CASRLTPSVGNNEQFF; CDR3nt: TGTGCCAGCAGGCTTACGCCTAGCGTTGGGAACAATGAGCAGTTCTTC
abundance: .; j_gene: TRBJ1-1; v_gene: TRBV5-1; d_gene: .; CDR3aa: CASCPTGMNTEAFF; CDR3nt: TGCGCCAGCTGCCCGACAGGAATGAACACTGAAGCTTTCTTT
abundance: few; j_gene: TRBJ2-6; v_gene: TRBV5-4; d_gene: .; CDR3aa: CASSLAVGANVLTF; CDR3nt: TGTGCCAGCAGCTTGGCGGTTGGGGCCAACGTCCTGACTTTC
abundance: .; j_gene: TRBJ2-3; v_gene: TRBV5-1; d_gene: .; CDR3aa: CASRRDSTDTQYF; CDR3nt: TGCGCCAGCAGGCGGGACAGCACAGATACGCAGTATTTT